This TCR beta chain was profiled in a study of OX40 agonist ivuxolimab in advanced cancers. Measured with immunoSEQ multiplex PCR; TCRdb has only the in-frame clones, and not every one. The sample has 20,000 to 25,000 clones, around nine tenths seen once. CDR1 is LNHNV and CDR2 is YYDKDF in the germline V gene (reference sequence). V lost 6 bases, J lost 6 bases, and 12 bases lay in between. This CDR3 is 13 amino acids long. This chain uses TRBV15 with TRBJ2-1, with a tentative D call TRBD1 (5 bases). The sample in question was CD4+ or CD8+ T cells sorted from blood, obtained in a trial of the OX40 agonist ivuxolimab. The TCR sequence derives from an adult with an advanced solid tumor such as melanoma, head and neck, liver or kidney cancer. DNA for the CDR3: TGTGCCACCAGAACAAACAGGAGCAATGAGCAGTTCTTC. Its protein is CATRTNRSNEQFF.